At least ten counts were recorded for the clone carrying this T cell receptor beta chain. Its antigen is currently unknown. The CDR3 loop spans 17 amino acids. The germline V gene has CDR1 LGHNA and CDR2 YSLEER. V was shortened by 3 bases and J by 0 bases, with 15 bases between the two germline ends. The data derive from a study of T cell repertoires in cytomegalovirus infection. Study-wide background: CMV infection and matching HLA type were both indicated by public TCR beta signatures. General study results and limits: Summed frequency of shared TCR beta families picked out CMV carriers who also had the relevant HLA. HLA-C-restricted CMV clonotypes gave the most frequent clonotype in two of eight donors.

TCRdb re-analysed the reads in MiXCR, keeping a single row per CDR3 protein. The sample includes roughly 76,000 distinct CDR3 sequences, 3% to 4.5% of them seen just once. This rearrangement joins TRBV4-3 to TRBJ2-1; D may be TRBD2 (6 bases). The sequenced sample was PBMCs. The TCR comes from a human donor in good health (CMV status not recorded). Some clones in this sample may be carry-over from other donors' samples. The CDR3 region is CASSQGTFRSSYNEQFF. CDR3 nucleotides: TGCGCCAGCAGCCAGGGGACTTTCCGTAGCTCCTACAATGAGCAGTTCTTC.